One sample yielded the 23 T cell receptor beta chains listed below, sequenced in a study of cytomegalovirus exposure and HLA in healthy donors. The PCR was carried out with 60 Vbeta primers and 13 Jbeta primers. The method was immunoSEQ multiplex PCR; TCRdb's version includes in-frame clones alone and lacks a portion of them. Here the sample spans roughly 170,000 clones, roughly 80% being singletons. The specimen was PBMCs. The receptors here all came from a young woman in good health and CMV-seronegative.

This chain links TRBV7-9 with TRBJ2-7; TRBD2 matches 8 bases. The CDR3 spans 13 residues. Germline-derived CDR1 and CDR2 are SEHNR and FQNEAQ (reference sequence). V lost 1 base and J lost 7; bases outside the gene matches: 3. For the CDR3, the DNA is TGTGCCAGCAGCTTAGTATCGGGGGGGGAGCAGTACTTC. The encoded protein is CASSLVSGGEQYF.

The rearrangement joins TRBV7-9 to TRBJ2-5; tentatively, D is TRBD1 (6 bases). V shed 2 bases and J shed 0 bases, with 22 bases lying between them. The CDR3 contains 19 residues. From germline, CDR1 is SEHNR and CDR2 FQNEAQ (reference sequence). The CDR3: CASSLIEVRGQTHQETQYF. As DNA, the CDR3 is TGTGCCAGCAGCTTAATCGAGGTCAGGGGACAAACCCACCAAGAGACCCAGTACTTC.

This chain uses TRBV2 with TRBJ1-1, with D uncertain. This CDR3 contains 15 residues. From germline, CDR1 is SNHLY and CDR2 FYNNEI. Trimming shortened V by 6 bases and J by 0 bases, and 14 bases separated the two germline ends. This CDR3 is CASSGRNSLNTEAFF. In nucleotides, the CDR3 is TGTGCCAGCAGCGGAAGGAACAGCCTGAACACTGAAGCTTTCTTT. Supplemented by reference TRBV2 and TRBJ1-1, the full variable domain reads EPEVTQTPSHQVTQMGQEVILRCVPISNHLYFYWYRQILGQKVEFLVSFYNNEISEKSEIFDDQFSVERPDGSNFTLKIRSTKLEDSAMYFCASSGRNSLNTEAFFGQGTRLTVV.

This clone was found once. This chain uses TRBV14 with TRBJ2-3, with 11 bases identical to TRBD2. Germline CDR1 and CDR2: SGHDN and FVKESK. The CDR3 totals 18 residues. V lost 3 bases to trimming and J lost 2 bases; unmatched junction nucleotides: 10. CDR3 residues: CASSQYVAGGWTTDTQYF. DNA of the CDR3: TGTGCCAGCAGCCAGTATGTAGCGGGAGGGTGGACCACAGATACGCAGTATTTT.

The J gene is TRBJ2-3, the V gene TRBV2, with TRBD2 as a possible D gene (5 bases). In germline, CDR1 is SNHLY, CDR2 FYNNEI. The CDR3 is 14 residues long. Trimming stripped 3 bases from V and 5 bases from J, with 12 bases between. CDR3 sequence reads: CASSEDLGRDTQYF. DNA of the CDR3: TGTGCCAGCAGTGAGGATCTGGGGAGAGATACGCAGTATTTT.

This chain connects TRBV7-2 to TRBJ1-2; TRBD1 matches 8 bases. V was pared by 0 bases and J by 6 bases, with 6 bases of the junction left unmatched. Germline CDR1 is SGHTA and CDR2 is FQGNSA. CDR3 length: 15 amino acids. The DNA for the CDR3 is TGTGCCAGCAGCTTAGCGCCCCAGGGGGCGCATGGCTACACCTTC. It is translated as CASSLAPQGAHGYTF.

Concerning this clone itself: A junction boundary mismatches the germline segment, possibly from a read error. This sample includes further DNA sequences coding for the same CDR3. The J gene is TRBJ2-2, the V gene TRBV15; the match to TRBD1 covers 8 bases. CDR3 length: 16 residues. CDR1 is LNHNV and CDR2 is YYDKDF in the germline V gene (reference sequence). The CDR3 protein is CATSRDVGQVTGELFF. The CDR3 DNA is TGTGCCACCAGCAGAGATGTGGGACAGGTCACCGGGGAGTTGTTTTTT.

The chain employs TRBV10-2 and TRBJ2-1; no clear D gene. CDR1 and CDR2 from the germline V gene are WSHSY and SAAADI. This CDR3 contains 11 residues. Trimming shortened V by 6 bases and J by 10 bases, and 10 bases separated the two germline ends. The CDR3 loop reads CASREQAEQFF. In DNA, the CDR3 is TGCGCCAGCAGAGAACAAGCGGAGCAGTTCTTC.

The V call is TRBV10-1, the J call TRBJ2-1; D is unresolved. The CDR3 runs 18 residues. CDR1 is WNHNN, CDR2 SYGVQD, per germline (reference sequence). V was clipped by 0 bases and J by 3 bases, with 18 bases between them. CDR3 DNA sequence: TGCGCCAGCAGTGAGTCGAATGTAGGCGCGGCCGACTACAATGAGCAGTTCTTC. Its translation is CASSESNVGAADYNEQFF.

Here the CDR3 reads CASGGERNEKLFF. DNA of the CDR3: TGTGCCAGCGGCGGTGAGAGGAATGAAAAACTGTTTTTT. The V gene is TRBV2, the J gene TRBJ1-4; D is ambiguous. Germline CDR1 SNHLY, CDR2 FYNNEI. Trimming took off 8 bases at V and 5 bases at J, with 12 bases between the two ends. This CDR3 comprises 13 residues.

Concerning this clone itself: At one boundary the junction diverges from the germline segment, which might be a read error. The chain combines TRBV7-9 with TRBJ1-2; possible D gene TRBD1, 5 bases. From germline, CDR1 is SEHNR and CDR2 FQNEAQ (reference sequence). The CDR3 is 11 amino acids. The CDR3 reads CSSTSGGGYTF. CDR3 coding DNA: TGTTCCAGCACCTCCGGGGGTGGCTACACCTTC.

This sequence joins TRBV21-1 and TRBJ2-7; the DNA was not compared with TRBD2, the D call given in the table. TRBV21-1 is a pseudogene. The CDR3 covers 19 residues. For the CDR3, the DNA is TGTGCCAGCAGCAAAGGTCCACGGGGAACTAGCGGGGAGTTTTACGAGCAGTACTTC. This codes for CASSKGPRGTSGEFYEQYF.

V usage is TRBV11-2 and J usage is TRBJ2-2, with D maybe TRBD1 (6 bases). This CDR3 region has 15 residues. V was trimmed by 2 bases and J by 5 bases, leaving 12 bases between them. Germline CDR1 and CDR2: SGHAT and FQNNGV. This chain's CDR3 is CASSLWSGDTGELFF. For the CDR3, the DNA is TGTGCCAGCAGCTTATGGTCAGGGGATACCGGGGAGCTGTTTTTT.

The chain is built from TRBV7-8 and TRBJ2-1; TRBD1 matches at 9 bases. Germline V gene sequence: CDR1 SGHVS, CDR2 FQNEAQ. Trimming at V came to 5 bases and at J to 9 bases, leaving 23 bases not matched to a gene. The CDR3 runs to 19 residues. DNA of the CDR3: TGTGCCAGCAGCCTATTAGGGACAGGGAAATGGGAACAGGTACCTGAGCAGTTCTTC. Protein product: CASSLLGTGKWEQVPEQFF.

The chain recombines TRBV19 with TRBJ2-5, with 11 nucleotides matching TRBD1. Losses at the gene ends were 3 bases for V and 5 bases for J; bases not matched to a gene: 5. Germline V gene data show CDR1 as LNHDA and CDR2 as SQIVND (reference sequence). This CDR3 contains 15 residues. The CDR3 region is CASSIGQGAWETQYF. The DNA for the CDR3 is TGTGCCAGTAGTATTGGACAGGGGGCTTGGGAGACCCAGTACTTC.

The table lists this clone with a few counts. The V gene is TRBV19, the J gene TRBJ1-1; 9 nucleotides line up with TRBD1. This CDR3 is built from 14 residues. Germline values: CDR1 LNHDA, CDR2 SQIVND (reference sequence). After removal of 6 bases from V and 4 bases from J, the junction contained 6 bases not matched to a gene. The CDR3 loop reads CASSRDREGTEAFF. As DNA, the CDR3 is TGTGCCAGTAGCCGGGACAGGGAGGGCACTGAAGCTTTCTTT.

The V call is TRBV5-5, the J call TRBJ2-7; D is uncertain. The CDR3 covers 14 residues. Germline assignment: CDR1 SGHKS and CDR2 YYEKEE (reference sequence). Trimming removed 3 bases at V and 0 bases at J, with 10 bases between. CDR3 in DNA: TGTGCCAGCAGCTCCATCATGAGCTCCTACGAGCAGTACTTC. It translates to CASSSIMSSYEQYF.

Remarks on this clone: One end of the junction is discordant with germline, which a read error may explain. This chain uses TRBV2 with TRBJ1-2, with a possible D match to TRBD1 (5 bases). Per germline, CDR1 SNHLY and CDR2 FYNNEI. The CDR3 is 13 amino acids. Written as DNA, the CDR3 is TGTGCCAGCAGCCAACAGGAGAACTCTGGCTACACCTTC. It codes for CASSQQENSGYTF.

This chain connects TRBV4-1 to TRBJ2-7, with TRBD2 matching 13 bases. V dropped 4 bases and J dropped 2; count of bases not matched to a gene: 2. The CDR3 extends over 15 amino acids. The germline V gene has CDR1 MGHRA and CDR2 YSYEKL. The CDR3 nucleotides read TGCGCCAGCAGCCTACTAGCGGGAGGGCCCTACGAGCAGTACTTC. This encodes CASSLLAGGPYEQYF.

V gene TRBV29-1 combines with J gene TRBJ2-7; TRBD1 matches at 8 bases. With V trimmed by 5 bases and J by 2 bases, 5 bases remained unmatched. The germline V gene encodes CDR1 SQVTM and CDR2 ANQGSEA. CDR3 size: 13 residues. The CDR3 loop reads CSVRGTGTYEQYF. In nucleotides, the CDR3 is TGCAGCGTTCGGGGGACAGGCACCTACGAGCAGTACTTC.

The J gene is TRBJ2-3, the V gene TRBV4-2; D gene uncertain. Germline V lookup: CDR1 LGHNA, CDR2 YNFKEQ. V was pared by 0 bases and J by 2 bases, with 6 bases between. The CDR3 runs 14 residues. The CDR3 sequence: CASSQDRATDTQYF. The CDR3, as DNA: TGTGCCAGCAGCCAAGATCGAGCCACAGATACGCAGTATTTT.

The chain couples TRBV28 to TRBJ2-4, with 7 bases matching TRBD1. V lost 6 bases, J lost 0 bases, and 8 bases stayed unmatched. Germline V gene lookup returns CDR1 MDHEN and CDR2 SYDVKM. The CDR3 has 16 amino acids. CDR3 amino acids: CASSLPTGVAKNIQYF. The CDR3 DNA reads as TGTGCCAGCAGCCTACCAACAGGGGTAGCCAAAAACATTCAGTACTTC.

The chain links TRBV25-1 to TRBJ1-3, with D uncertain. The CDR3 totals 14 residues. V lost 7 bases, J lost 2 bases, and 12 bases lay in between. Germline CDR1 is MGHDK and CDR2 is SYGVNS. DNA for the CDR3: TGTGCCAGCACCCGGACGGGGACTGGAAACACCATATATTTT. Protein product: CASTRTGTGNTIYF.